This paragraph reports one TCR beta chain. It lacks a known antigen. No base qualities exist here, and no much larger clone lies one base off it. For CDR1 and CDR2, the germline V gene lists SNHLY and FYNNEI. Trimming takes 4 bases off V and 4 bases off J; junction bases not matched to a gene: 13. From the cysteine through the phenylalanine, the CDR3 covers 18 amino acids. Only the CDR3 DNA stays, 54 bases, in frame from base 1. The goal of deep resolution MiSeq sequencing was a depth between 1 in 1 million and 1 in 200,000 T cells, and coverage averaged 10x per clonotype. TCR beta libraries were generated with the immunoSEQ hsTCRB Kit. Turning to the authors' computational methods: Data were analyzed with ImmunoSEQ Data Assistant and ImmunoSEQ Analyzer, with V, D and J genes assigned per IMGT definitions. Clonality, which ranges from 0 to 1, was calculated by subtracting the normalized Shannon entropy of productive rearrangement frequencies from one. Only overrepresented clonotypes making up at least 0.05% of the repertoire of each patient were included in the public clonotype analysis. Thirteen age-matched healthy donor repertoires from immuneACCESS were used as controls for clonality. TCRdb mirrors the immuneACCESS table, restricted to in-frame sequences. Some clones are absent from its copies; in checked studies, under half trace to an unresolved V gene, and the reason for the others is unknown. V, J and clone size reflect that table, while D and trimming were determined from the DNA. The sample yields about 130,000 clones; roughly 83% were counted once. 9.5% to 15% of the sample is held by the ten biggest clonotypes.

Taken with the paper, the label for time point translates to: about twelve months on ibrutinib. For TCR beta library preparation, approximately 2 micrograms of genomic DNA were isolated from cryopreserved PBMCs. Longitudinal blood samples from CLL patients on ibrutinib monotherapy were analyzed using high-throughput TCR beta sequencing. Patients were enrolled in a phase 2 open-label single-center ibrutinib monotherapy trial. The data originate from a study of cytotoxic CD8 clonotypes in ibrutinib-treated CLL (dated by TCRdb to about 2021). Turning to the overall study: The cohort was composed of under 12 relapsed/refractory and about 15 treatment-naive patients; IGHV unmutated status was identified in 17 patients. Responses were partial in roughly 24 patients and complete in 2; after median around 68 months follow-up, some 15 stayed in remission and about twelve progressed. Response samples were obtained after a median of around 11 months of treatment, with a range of roughly 6 to 40 months. On average, each sample had roughly 260,000 productive templates and more than 85,000 productive rearrangements. Of the 70 to 90 people in the trial, about 27 had longitudinal samples available. Cryopreserved peripheral blood mononuclear cells were collected before treatment, at response, and at either disease progression or sustained remission. Every remission and progressive disease sample was obtained while ibrutinib was still being received by the patients.

Study-level results and caveats: At ibrutinib response clonality went up, during sustained remission it held steady, and at progression it dropped back toward baseline. Baseline clonality was found to be higher than that of age-matched healthy donors and was strongly correlated with circulating CD8+ T-cell counts. Public clonotypes were rare and either contracted or stayed stable during treatment, and the rise in clonality at ibrutinib response reflected the expansion of private clonotypes. Lymph node repertoires were not examined, and the timing of sampling was not matched between patients in sustained remission and those whose disease progressed.

The input for sequencing was PBMCs, taken after 12 months of ibrutinib treatment. This sequence was found in a human donor with chronic lymphocytic leukemia. The rearrangement joined TRBV2 to TRBJ2-1; 10 bases in between match TRBD2. This receptor carries the CDR3 CASSGLASGRRVYNEQFF. The DNA sequence is given as TGTGCCAGCAGTGGTTTAGCTAGCGGGAGAAGGGTATACAATGAGCAGTTCTTC.